What follows are 9 T cell receptor beta chains derived from one specimen sequenced in a study of T cell repertoires in cytomegalovirus infection. Their recognized antigens are unknown. MiXCR, run by TCRdb on the reads, gives a single entry per CDR3 protein. The sample lists about 130,000 distinct CDR3 sequences, over 25% occurring once. Sequencing was performed on CD8+ T cells from cultured PBMCs, taken from culture after CMV antigen stimulation. The source of these receptors is a human donor in good health (CMV status not recorded). Some clones in this sample may be carry-over from other donors' samples.

The V call is TRBV4-1, the J call TRBJ2-7; tentatively, D is TRBD1 (5 bases). This CDR3 is 14 amino acids long. Germline assignment: CDR1 MGHRA and CDR2 YSYEKL. V dropped 0 bases and J dropped 4 bases, with 10 bases sitting between them. The CDR3 bases are TGCGCCAGCAGCCAAGACAGGGCCCAGTACGAGCAGTACTTC. This translates into CASSQDRAQYEQYF.

V gene TRBV19 combines with J gene TRBJ2-2; 7 bases line up with TRBD2. The J segment lost 4 bases and the V segment lost 5 bases, leaving 7 bases of the junction unmatched. Germline loops: CDR1 LNHDA, CDR2 SQIVND (reference sequence). This CDR3 comprises 15 residues. CDR3 bases: TGTGCCAGTAGTGTCCATAGCGGGCTCACCGGGGAGCTGTTTTTT. Translating it yields CASSVHSGLTGELFF.

This clonotype was seen only a few times. Here the CDR3 reads CASSTLLETGMNTEAFF. The CDR3 coding sequence is TGTGCCAGCAGCACCCTCCTTGAGACAGGGATGAACACTGAAGCTTTCTTT. The rearrangement links TRBV12-3 or TRBV12-4 to TRBJ1-1, with 7 positions matching TRBD1. CDR3 length: 17 amino acids. The V segment lost 6 bases and the J segment 0 bases; nucleotides outside the gene matches: 13.

The table lists this clonotype with many counts. CDR3 protein: CAISEEDRRWADTQYF. In DNA form, the CDR3 reads TGTGCCATCAGTGAGGAGGACAGAAGATGGGCAGATACGCAGTATTTT. The V and J genes are TRBV10-3 and TRBJ2-3, with D tentatively TRBD1 (6 bases). Per the germline V gene, CDR1 is ENHRY and CDR2 is SYGVKD. This CDR3 spans 16 amino acids. Trimming took 2 bases from V and 4 from J, leaving 16 bases between them.

This clonotype came up a few times. This chain connects TRBV27 to TRBJ2-1; the match to TRBD2 covers 15 bases. This CDR3 comprises 18 residues. Germline V CDR1 and CDR2: MNHEY, SMNVEV (reference sequence). J was trimmed by 3 bases and V by 5 bases; bases with no gene match: 8. The CDR3 nucleotides are TGTGCCAGCAGTCCGGGACTAGCGGGGGGTCTTAACTACAATGAGCAGTTCTTC. It encodes CASSPGLAGGLNYNEQFF.

The CDR3 sequence: CASSFGQLYQETQYF. The CDR3 bases are TGTGCCAGCAGTTTTGGACAGTTGTACCAAGAGACCCAGTACTTC. The chain joins TRBV6-6 to TRBJ2-5, with a weak D call TRBD1 (6 bases). Germline values: CDR1 MNHNY, CDR2 SVGAGI (reference sequence). CDR3 size: 15 residues. V was pared by 4 bases and J by 0 bases, with 12 bases between.

In its sample, this clonotype was seen many times. J is TRBJ2-2 and V is TRBV7-2; D perhaps matches TRBD1 (6 bases). Germline CDR1 and CDR2: SGHTA and FQGNSA. The CDR3 is made up of 18 amino acids. Trimming shortened V by 2 bases and J by 7 bases, and 23 bases separated the two germline ends. The CDR3 spells CASSLLSRRQAAVGELFF. CDR3 sequence (DNA): TGTGCCAGCAGCTTATTGAGTCGGAGACAGGCGGCCGTCGGGGAGCTGTTTTTT. Variable domain in full (rest from reference TRBV7-2 and TRBJ2-2): GAGVSQSPSNKVTEKGKDVELRCDPISGHTALYWYRQSLGQGLEFLIYFQGNSAPDKSGLPSDRFSAERTGGSVSTLTIQRTQQEDSAVYLCASSLLSRRQAAVGELFFGEGSRLTVL.

On this clonotype itself: A much more abundant neighbour one base away suggests this may be a read error. The CDR3 here is CASSLAGTGNTEAFF. Here the CDR3 DNA reads TGTGCCAGCAGTTTAGCCGGGACAGGGAACACTGAAGCTTTCTTT. The rearrangement uses TRBV28 and TRBJ1-1, with 8 bases aligning to TRBD1. CDR1 and CDR2 (germline): MDHEN, SYDVKM. This CDR3 region has 15 residues. The junction had 3 bases not matched to a gene; V was cut back by 2 bases and J by 1 base.

J is TRBJ1-4 and V is TRBV6-1; possibly TRBD1 for D (6 bases). CDR1 and CDR2 from the germline V gene are MNHNS and SASEGT. This CDR3 region has 14 residues. V lost 11 bases to trimming and J lost 3 bases, with 16 bases between them. In DNA form, the CDR3 reads TGTGCCGCCTTTAAGGGACACTCTAATGAAAAACTGTTTTTT. Its protein is CAAFKGHSNEKLFF.